This T cell receptor (beta chain) was identified during a study of patients and donors after allogeneic stem cell transplantation. The germline CDR1 and CDR2 sequences are LGHDT and YNNKEL (reference sequence). Trimming stripped 1 base from V and 5 bases from J, with 17 bases between. This CDR3 has 16 residues. TCRdb re-called the RT-PCR reads with MiXCR, one entry per CDR3 protein. The sample lists about a million distinct CDR3 sequences; approximately 19% were seen once. Sequencing input: blood, either unsorted or a sorted T cell fraction (not recorded which). This clonotype was sampled from a human donor who was either an allogeneic HSCT recipient or a stem cell or donor lymphocyte infusion donor (not recorded which). It is not recorded whose cells these are; they may come from a transplant donor. The rearrangement links TRBV3-1 to TRBJ2-5, with unresolved D. The CDR3 sequence: CASSQGRPSRQETQYF. CDR3 nucleotide sequence: TGTGCCAGCAGCCAAGGTCGGCCAAGCAGGCAGGAGACCCAGTACTTC.